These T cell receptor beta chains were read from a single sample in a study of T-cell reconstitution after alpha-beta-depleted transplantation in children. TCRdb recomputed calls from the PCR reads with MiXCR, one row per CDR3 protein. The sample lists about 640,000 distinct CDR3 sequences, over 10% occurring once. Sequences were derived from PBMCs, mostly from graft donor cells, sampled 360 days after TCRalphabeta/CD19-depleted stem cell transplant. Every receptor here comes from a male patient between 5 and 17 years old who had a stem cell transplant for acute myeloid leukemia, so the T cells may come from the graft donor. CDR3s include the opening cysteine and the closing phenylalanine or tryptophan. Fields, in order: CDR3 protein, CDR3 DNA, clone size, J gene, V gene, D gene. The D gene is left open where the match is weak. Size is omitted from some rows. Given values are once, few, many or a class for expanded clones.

CDR3aa: CASSLRTGMDQPQHF; CDR3nt: TGCGCCAGCAGCCTTCGGACAGGGATGGATCAGCCCCAGCATTTT; abundance: few; j_gene: TRBJ1-5; v_gene: TRBV4-3; d_gene: TRBD1
CDR3aa: CASRTSGRPHETQYF; CDR3nt: TGTGCCAGCAGGACTAGCGGGAGGCCGCACGAGACCCAGTACTTC; abundance: many; j_gene: TRBJ2-5; v_gene: TRBV12-3/TRBV12-4; d_gene: TRBD2
CDR3aa: CASSLGLEGTDTQYF; CDR3nt: TGTGCCAGCAGTCTGGGACTAGAGGGCACAGATACGCAGTATTTT; abundance: NA; j_gene: TRBJ2-3; v_gene: TRBV27; d_gene: TRBD2
CDR3aa: CSARDLELLAGGYNEQFF; CDR3nt: TGCAGTGCTAGAGATCTCGAGTTGCTAGCGGGAGGCTACAATGAGCAGTTCTTC; abundance: few; j_gene: TRBJ2-1; v_gene: TRBV20-1; d_gene: TRBD2
CDR3aa: CASSFFPLGGRQYF; CDR3nt: TGTGCCAGCAGCTTTTTTCCTCTCGGGGGTCGACAGTACTTC; abundance: few; j_gene: TRBJ2-4; v_gene: TRBV11-2; d_gene: NA
CDR3aa: CAWSSRGGLSGANVLTF; CDR3nt: TGTGCCTGGAGTTCGAGGGGGGGACTCTCTGGGGCCAACGTCCTGACTTTC; abundance: NA; j_gene: TRBJ2-6; v_gene: TRBV30; d_gene: NA
CDR3aa: CASRSGLPRGYYEQYF; CDR3nt: TGTGCCAGCAGATCAGGACTGCCGAGGGGGTACTACGAGCAGTACTTC; abundance: many; j_gene: TRBJ2-7; v_gene: TRBV5-6; d_gene: NA
CDR3aa: CASSTHRGVVDEQYF; CDR3nt: TGTGCCAGCAGTACCCACAGGGGGGTCGTGGACGAGCAGTACTTC; abundance: NA; j_gene: TRBJ2-7; v_gene: TRBV6-1; d_gene: TRBD1
CDR3aa: CASSSSPITGELFF; CDR3nt: TGTGCCAGCAGTTCCTCCCCGATCACCGGGGAGCTGTTTTTT; abundance: NA; j_gene: TRBJ2-2; v_gene: TRBV6-5; d_gene: NA
CDR3aa: CASSPAGGTQYF; CDR3nt: TGTGCCAGCAGCCCAGCCGGAGGCACCCAGTACTTC; abundance: NA; j_gene: TRBJ2-5; v_gene: TRBV13; d_gene: NA
CDR3aa: CASSLTWGYEQYF; CDR3nt: TGTGCCAGCAGCTTAACTTGGGGCTACGAGCAGTACTTC; abundance: NA; j_gene: TRBJ2-7; v_gene: TRBV7-3; d_gene: NA
CDR3aa: CASSVSSNQPQHF; CDR3nt: TGTGCCAGCAGTGTATCTAGCAATCAGCCCCAGCATTTT; abundance: few; j_gene: TRBJ1-5; v_gene: TRBV6-2/TRBV6-3; d_gene: NA
CDR3aa: CASSQERDEARGSYEQYF; CDR3nt: TGTGCCAGCAGCCAAGAGAGGGACGAGGCGCGAGGCTCCTACGAGCAGTACTTC; abundance: NA; j_gene: TRBJ2-7; v_gene: TRBV14; d_gene: NA
CDR3aa: CSACVDNEQFF; CDR3nt: TGCAGTGCTTGCGTTGACAATGAGCAGTTCTTC; abundance: NA; j_gene: TRBJ2-1; v_gene: TRBV20-1; d_gene: NA
CDR3aa: CASSLAGGAYGYTF; CDR3nt: TGTGCCAGCAGTTTGGCAGGGGGGGCCTATGGCTACACCTTC; abundance: NA; j_gene: TRBJ1-2; v_gene: TRBV28; d_gene: TRBD1
CDR3aa: CASSPRLSRGRPNTGELFF; CDR3nt: TGTGCCAGCAGCCCACGACTGAGCCGCGGGAGACCCAACACCGGGGAGCTGTTTTTT; abundance: few; j_gene: TRBJ2-2; v_gene: TRBV6-2/TRBV6-3; d_gene: TRBD2
CDR3aa: CAVDGTSGEASTDTQYF; CDR3nt: TGTGCCGTTGACGGGACTAGCGGAGAAGCTAGCACAGATACGCAGTATTTT; abundance: few; j_gene: TRBJ2-3; v_gene: TRBV10-3; d_gene: TRBD2
CDR3aa: CSAPTRQPSSYNSPLHF; CDR3nt: TGCAGTGCTCCCACAAGGCAGCCGAGCTCCTATAATTCACCCCTCCACTTT; abundance: NA; j_gene: TRBJ1-6; v_gene: TRBV20-1; d_gene: NA
CDR3aa: CATSGTTVNTGELFF; CDR3nt: TGTGCCACCAGTGGAACGACTGTAAACACCGGGGAGCTGTTTTTT; abundance: few; j_gene: TRBJ2-2; v_gene: TRBV24-1; d_gene: NA
CDR3aa: CASSDRGERELNTEAFF; CDR3nt: TGTGCCAGCAGTGACAGGGGAGAAAGGGAGCTGAACACTGAAGCTTTCTTT; abundance: NA; j_gene: TRBJ1-1; v_gene: TRBV6-4; d_gene: NA
CDR3aa: CSVQRGPYEQYF; CDR3nt: TGCAGCGTTCAGAGGGGCCCCTACGAGCAGTACTTC; abundance: NA; j_gene: TRBJ2-7; v_gene: TRBV29-1; d_gene: NA
CDR3aa: CSARDGATNYGYTF; CDR3nt: TGCAGTGCTAGAGACGGCGCTACTAACTATGGCTACACCTTC; abundance: few; j_gene: TRBJ1-2; v_gene: TRBV20-1; d_gene: NA
CDR3aa: CSASRLAVIFSSYEQYF; CDR3nt: TGCAGTGCTAGCAGACTAGCGGTTATCTTTTCCTCCTACGAGCAGTACTTC; abundance: NA; j_gene: TRBJ2-7; v_gene: TRBV20-1; d_gene: TRBD2
CDR3aa: CSASHLNNEQFF; CDR3nt: TGCAGTGCTTCTCATCTCAACAATGAGCAGTTCTTC; abundance: NA; j_gene: TRBJ2-1; v_gene: TRBV20-1; d_gene: NA
CDR3aa: CASSLATPDQETQYF; CDR3nt: TGTGCCAGCAGCTTAGCCACGCCGGACCAAGAGACCCAGTACTTC; abundance: NA; j_gene: TRBJ2-5; v_gene: TRBV13; d_gene: NA
CDR3aa: CASSLAQLAGGSQLDYEQYF; CDR3nt: TGCGCCAGCAGCTTGGCCCAACTAGCGGGAGGGTCCCAACTGGATTACGAGCAGTACTTC; abundance: few; j_gene: TRBJ2-7; v_gene: TRBV5-1; d_gene: TRBD2
CDR3aa: CSVRALVSNTEAFF; CDR3nt: TGCAGCGTTAGAGCCTTAGTATCCAACACTGAAGCTTTCTTT; abundance: NA; j_gene: TRBJ1-1; v_gene: TRBV29-1; d_gene: NA
CDR3aa: CAWSVRAPLLSTEAFF; CDR3nt: TGTGCCTGGAGTGTTCGGGCACCCCTTCTAAGCACTGAAGCTTTCTTT; abundance: few; j_gene: TRBJ1-1; v_gene: TRBV30; d_gene: NA
CDR3aa: CASSLVGGQTEAFF; CDR3nt: TGCGCCAGCAGCTTGGTAGGGGGGCAAACTGAAGCTTTCTTT; abundance: NA; j_gene: TRBJ1-1; v_gene: TRBV5-1; d_gene: NA
CDR3aa: CASSLSGAQNEQYF; CDR3nt: TGTGCCAGCAGCTTAAGCGGGGCGCAGAACGAGCAGTACTTC; abundance: many; j_gene: TRBJ2-7; v_gene: TRBV7-9; d_gene: TRBD2
CDR3aa: CASSTPRLAAYYEQYF; CDR3nt: TGTGCCAGCTCTACACCGAGACTAGCGGCGTACTACGAGCAGTACTTC; abundance: NA; j_gene: TRBJ2-7; v_gene: TRBV28; d_gene: TRBD2
CDR3aa: CASSLRRWNYGYTF; CDR3nt: TGTGCCAGCAGTTTACGGCGATGGAACTATGGCTACACCTTC; abundance: NA; j_gene: TRBJ1-2; v_gene: TRBV28; d_gene: NA
CDR3aa: CASSREGVGSYEQYF; CDR3nt: TGCGCCAGCAGCCGTGAGGGGGTAGGATCCTACGAGCAGTACTTC; abundance: few; j_gene: TRBJ2-7; v_gene: TRBV5-1; d_gene: NA
CDR3aa: CASSMDRAVHEQYF; CDR3nt: TGCGCCAGCAGCATGGACAGGGCGGTCCACGAGCAGTACTTC; abundance: many; j_gene: TRBJ2-7; v_gene: TRBV5-1; d_gene: TRBD1
CDR3aa: CASSRGLAGGAGEQYF; CDR3nt: TGCGCCAGCAGCCGCGGACTAGCGGGGGGAGCGGGAGAGCAGTACTTC; abundance: NA; j_gene: TRBJ2-7; v_gene: TRBV4-3; d_gene: TRBD2
CDR3aa: CASSVLGGSSGANVLTF; CDR3nt: TGTGCCAGCAGCGTCCTGGGAGGGAGCTCTGGGGCCAACGTCCTGACTTTC; abundance: few; j_gene: TRBJ2-6; v_gene: TRBV3-1; d_gene: TRBD2
CDR3aa: CASSQDRWTGDTQYF; CDR3nt: TGTGCCAGCAGCCAGGACCGTTGGACAGGAGATACGCAGTATTTT; abundance: few; j_gene: TRBJ2-3; v_gene: TRBV12-3/TRBV12-4; d_gene: TRBD1
CDR3aa: CATQQGALFQETQYF; CDR3nt: TGTGCCACCCAACAAGGGGCCCTATTCCAAGAGACCCAGTACTTC; abundance: NA; j_gene: TRBJ2-5; v_gene: TRBV19; d_gene: NA
CDR3aa: CASSTGLATGELFF; CDR3nt: TGTGCCAGCAGCACGGGACTAGCCACCGGGGAGCTGTTTTTT; abundance: NA; j_gene: TRBJ2-2; v_gene: TRBV7-2; d_gene: TRBD2
CDR3aa: CATSDLNRFRPLAKNIQYF; CDR3nt: TGTGCCACCAGTGATTTGAACAGATTCCGACCTTTAGCCAAAAACATTCAGTACTTC; abundance: many; j_gene: TRBJ2-4; v_gene: TRBV24-1; d_gene: NA
CDR3aa: CASRQRDRGPYEQFF; CDR3nt: TGTGCCAGCAGACAGCGGGACAGGGGGCCCTATGAGCAGTTCTTC; abundance: NA; j_gene: TRBJ2-1; v_gene: TRBV7-9; d_gene: TRBD1
CDR3aa: CASSLTWGSYNEQFF; CDR3nt: TGTGCCAGCAGCTTAACATGGGGGAGTTACAATGAGCAGTTCTTC; abundance: many; j_gene: TRBJ2-1; v_gene: TRBV21-1; d_gene: NA
CDR3aa: CASSYRGGDEQYF; CDR3nt: TGTGCCAGCAGCTACAGGGGAGGAGACGAGCAGTACTTC; abundance: NA; j_gene: TRBJ2-7; v_gene: TRBV9; d_gene: NA
CDR3aa: CASSGDRVTGELFF; CDR3nt: TGTGCCAGCAGCGGGGACAGGGTGACCGGGGAGCTGTTTTTT; abundance: NA; j_gene: TRBJ2-2; v_gene: TRBV7-8; d_gene: TRBD1
CDR3aa: CASGSGRGLGEQYF; CDR3nt: TGTGCCAGCGGCTCAGGGCGGGGATTGGGGGAGCAGTACTTC; abundance: NA; j_gene: TRBJ2-7; v_gene: TRBV5-5; d_gene: NA
CDR3aa: CSVVRSGEQYF; CDR3nt: TGCAGCGTTGTAAGGAGTGGCGAGCAGTACTTC; abundance: many; j_gene: TRBJ2-7; v_gene: TRBV29-1; d_gene: NA